Shown below are 15 T cell receptor beta chains from a single sample sequenced in a study of persistence of HIV-infected CD4 T cells. Cells were stimulated nonspecifically with anti-CD3/anti-CD28 magnetic beads. Responding CD4+ T cells were sorted by upregulation of both CD40 ligand and CD69. Their antigen targets remain unknown. The immunoSEQ assay was version 4, run in survey mode. Using immunoSEQ multiplex PCR, the repertoire was profiled, and TCRdb retains in-frame clones only, with some absent. The sample shows 44,000 or so clones, approximately 91% of them seen only once. This material consisted of CD4+ T cells sorted from PBMCs after roughly 18-hour stimulation, taken from a patient who received antiretroviral therapy. These receptors all come from an adult man with HIV who was CMV-seropositive.

The chain carries TRBV28 and TRBJ2-7; D is ambiguous. The length of the CDR3 is 18 residues. Trimming left V 7 bases short and J 1 base short, with 26 bases between. CDR1 is MDHEN and CDR2 is SYDVKM in the germline V gene. The CDR3 DNA sequence: TGTGCCAGCACCACTAACGGCCCATCTACCCTAGTTTCCTACGAGCAGTACTTC. Translated, it gives CASTTNGPSTLVSYEQYF.

This chain uses TRBV10-3 with TRBJ2-7; 10 nucleotides match TRBD1. The CDR3 covers 15 residues. With 8 bases clipped from V and 5 bases from J, the junction kept 12 bases outside the gene matches. Per germline, CDR1 ENHRY and CDR2 SYGVKD. The CDR3 sequence is CAIRKRGQGYDEQYF. The CDR3 DNA reads as TGTGCCATCCGAAAAAGGGGACAGGGGTACGACGAGCAGTACTTC.

The chain combines TRBV9 with TRBJ1-2; no firm D call. V lost 0 bases and J 5 bases, leaving 11 bases between the germline ends. CDR3 length: 14 residues. Per germline, CDR1 SGDLS and CDR2 YYNGEE. This chain's CDR3 is CASSVDSSVYGYTF. CDR3 bases: TGTGCCAGCAGCGTAGACAGCTCGGTATATGGCTACACCTTC.

The genes are TRBV10-3 and TRBJ1-6; D unresolved. Germline CDR1 and CDR2: ENHRY and SYGVKD. V was cut by 2 bases and J by 4 bases, with 9 bases left in between. This CDR3 has 15 residues. In DNA, the CDR3 is TGTGCCATCAGTGAGGGGTACGGTTATAATTCACCCCTCCACTTT. It translates to CAISEGYGYNSPLHF.

J is TRBJ1-5 and V is TRBV25-1; D is perhaps TRBD1 (5 bases). The V gene's germline CDR1 is MGHDK and CDR2 SYGVNS. This CDR3 has 14 amino acids. The V end lost 6 bases, the J end lost 4 bases, and 13 bases lay between the germline ends. In DNA form, the CDR3 reads TGTGCCAGCAGGGCCGGGACTCCTAATCAGCCCCAGCATTTT. Encoded protein: CASRAGTPNQPQHF.

This chain links TRBV3-1 (or the pseudogene TRBV3-2) with TRBJ1-4, with D unresolved. Germline CDR1 LGHDT, CDR2 YNNKEL (reference sequence). Trimming left V 5 bases short and J 3 bases short, with 10 bases between. CDR3 length: 14 amino acids. CDR3 protein: CASSLWGSNEKLFF. The DNA for the CDR3 is TGTGCCAGCAGCTTGTGGGGTTCTAATGAAAAACTGTTTTTT.

This clone appeared a few times. The chain employs TRBV7-8 and TRBJ1-1, with 7 bases matching TRBD1. CDR3 length: 16 residues. The germline CDR1 and CDR2 sequences are SGHVS and FQNEAQ. J gave up 0 bases and V 5 bases, and 9 bases lay outside the gene matches. The CDR3 spells CASSPDREGMNTEAFF. As DNA, the CDR3 is TGTGCCAGCAGCCCTGACAGGGAGGGAATGAACACTGAAGCTTTCTTT.

This clone is a singleton in its sample. The rearrangement links TRBV19 to TRBJ2-7; 8 bases agree with TRBD2. J lost 4 bases, V lost 5 bases, and 1 base had no gene match. The CDR3 loop spans 12 amino acids. The germline gives CDR1 LNHDA, CDR2 SQIVND (reference sequence). CDR3 in amino acids: CASSRGGYEQYF. Written as DNA, the CDR3 is TGTGCCAGTAGTCGGGGGGGGTACGAGCAGTACTTC.

The rearrangement joins TRBV5-1 to TRBJ2-7, with a tentative D call TRBD2 (7 bases). In germline, CDR1 is SGHRS, CDR2 YFSETQ. Trimming took 2 bases from V and 4 from J, leaving 16 bases between them. The CDR3 totals 15 residues. As DNA, the CDR3 is TGCGCCAGCAGCTTTGATGGTCGGGGGGCGTACGAGCAGTACTTC. Translating it yields CASSFDGRGAYEQYF. The full variable domain, rest sourced from reference TRBV5-1 and TRBJ2-7, is KAGVTQTPRYLIKTRGQQVTLSCSPISGHRSVSWYQQTPGQGLQFLFEYFSETQRNKGNFPGRFSGRQFSNSRSEMNVSTLELGDSALYLCASSFDGRGAYEQYFGPGTRLTVT.

This chain joins TRBV7-8 and TRBJ1-5; tentatively, D is TRBD1 (5 bases). The CDR3 consists of 16 residues. From germline, CDR1 is SGHVS and CDR2 FQNEAQ. The V and J ends lost 1 base and 2 bases respectively, with 12 bases between them. Here the CDR3 reads CASSLVGATGNQPQHF. The CDR3 DNA is TGTGCCAGCAGCTTAGTTGGGGCGACAGGCAATCAGCCCCAGCATTTT.

This chain uses TRBV2 with TRBJ2-7, with 9 bases that match TRBD2. The V and J ends lost 3 bases and 3 bases, in that order; junction bases with no gene match: 9. The CDR3 is 16 residues long. Germline V gene lookup returns CDR1 SNHLY and CDR2 FYNNEI. In nucleotides, the CDR3 is TGTGCCAGCAGTGAGGGGGGCCAGCGGGGGGTCTACGAGCAGTACTTC. Protein product: CASSEGGQRGVYEQYF.

J is TRBJ2-2 and V is TRBV7-7; no definite D call. V was trimmed by 5 bases and J by 7 bases, leaving 14 bases between them. Germline-derived CDR1 and CDR2 are SSHAT and FNYEAQ (reference sequence). The CDR3 runs 14 residues. The CDR3, as DNA: TGTGCCAGCAGCCGCGACACCTTGATCGGGGAGCTGTTTTTT. Translated, it gives CASSRDTLIGELFF.

In regard to this clone: The identical CDR3 is also encoded by other nucleotide sequences in the sample. The chain is built from TRBV19 and TRBJ1-1, with 8 bases fitting TRBD1. This CDR3 comprises 15 residues. V lost 4 bases and J lost 3; bases outside the gene matches: 7. Germline V gives CDR1 LNHDA, CDR2 SQIVND (reference sequence). The CDR3 is CASSTGTGWDTEAFF. CDR3 in DNA: TGTGCCAGTAGTACCGGGACAGGATGGGACACTGAAGCTTTCTTT. The variable domain in full, with the rest retrieved from reference TRBV19 and TRBJ1-1, is DGGITQSPKYLFRKEGQNVTLSCEQNLNHDAMYWYRQDPGQGLRLIYYSQIVNDFQKGDIAEGYSVSREKKESFPLTVTSAQKNPTAFYLCASSTGTGWDTEAFFGQGTRLTVV.

This clone came up a few times. J is TRBJ1-6 and V is TRBV29-1; no reliable D call. The V gene lost 4 bases and the J gene lost 7 bases, with 8 bases spanning the gap. Germline V gene lookup returns CDR1 SQVTM and CDR2 ANQGSEA. The CDR3 runs 12 residues. CDR3 loop: CSVGEGNSPLHF. The CDR3 DNA reads TGCAGCGTTGGGGAGGGAAATTCACCCCTCCACTTT.

The chain is built from TRBV10-3 and TRBJ2-3, with 10 bases that match TRBD2. Germline assignment: CDR1 ENHRY and CDR2 SYGVKD. CDR3 length: 14 residues. J lost 7 bases, V lost 3 bases, and 4 bases had no gene match. Here the CDR3 DNA reads TGTGCCATCAGTGAAACTAGCGGGGATTATACGCAGTATTTT. Its translation is CAISETSGDYTQYF.